The 19 T cell receptor beta chains given below trace back to one sample, sequenced in a study of cytomegalovirus exposure and HLA in healthy donors. The PCR contained 60 Vbeta and 13 Jbeta primers. Measured with immunoSEQ multiplex PCR; TCRdb has only the in-frame clones, and not every one. This listing includes approximately 30,000 clones. The source material was PBMCs. Receptors originate from a woman aged 40 to 49 in good health and CMV-seropositive.

This chain links TRBV7-9 with TRBJ2-7; TRBD2 might be the D (5 bases). The V gene's germline CDR1 is SEHNR and CDR2 FQNEAQ (reference sequence). Trimming removed 4 bases at V and 6 bases at J, with 16 bases between. This CDR3 has 14 residues. CDR3 loop: CASSSSLGIGEQYF. CDR3 bases: TGTGCCAGCAGCTCCTCACTAGGGATAGGCGAGCAGTACTTC. Full variable domain (missing parts from reference TRBV7-9 and TRBJ2-7): DTGVSQNPRHKITKRGQNVTFRCDPISEHNRLYWYRQTLGQGPEFLTYFQNEAQLEKSRLLSDRFSAERPKGSFSTLEIQRTEQGDSAMYLCASSSSLGIGEQYFGPGTRLTVT.

V and J are TRBV7-2 and TRBJ2-2; 16 bases agree with TRBD2. V trimming: 2 bases; J trimming: 6 bases; junction bases outside the gene matches: 6. Germline CDR1 SGHTA, CDR2 FQGNSA. The CDR3 length is 18 residues. The CDR3 DNA reads TGTGCCAGCAGCTTACAGGGACTAGCGGGAGGGGTGGCCGGGGAGCTGTTTTTT. Translated, it gives CASSLQGLAGGVAGELFF.

The V gene is TRBV11-2, the J gene TRBJ2-7, with D tentatively TRBD2 (6 bases). The V end was cut by 6 bases, the J end by 3 bases, with 27 bases between. CDR1 and CDR2 from the germline V gene are SGHAT and FQNNGV. The CDR3 runs to 18 residues. For the CDR3, the DNA is TGTGCCAGCAGTGTCGGCCTGGGGGGACGAGGGGCCCTCTACGAGCAGTACTTC. As protein: CASSVGLGGRGALYEQYF.

The chain joins TRBV2 to TRBJ1-2; a possible D gene is TRBD1 (6 bases). Trimming pared 10 bases from V and 4 bases from J, leaving 25 bases between. CDR1 is SNHLY and CDR2 is FYNNEI in the germline V gene. This CDR3 has 16 amino acids. In DNA, the CDR3 is TGTGCCACCGGCGCCGGGACACTTCTGCGCCCCTATGGCTACACCTTC. This translates into CATGAGTLLRPYGYTF.

V gene TRBV18 combines with J gene TRBJ1-5, with TRBD1 as a possible D gene (5 bases). Germline CDR1 is KGHSH and CDR2 is LQKENI. This CDR3 comprises 15 residues. Trimming cost V 5 bases and J 0 bases, with 11 bases left between them. The CDR3: CASSDSLYSNQPQHF. As DNA, the CDR3 is TGTGCCAGCTCAGACAGCCTGTATAGCAATCAGCCCCAGCATTTT.

The chain joins TRBV5-6 to TRBJ1-1, with TRBD1 identical over 7 bases. Losses at the gene ends were 4 bases for V and 3 bases for J; bases not matched to a gene: 3. Germline V gene data show CDR1 as SGHDT and CDR2 as YYEEEE. The CDR3 totals 13 residues. The CDR3 reads CASSPGQYTEAFF. The CDR3, as DNA: TGTGCCAGCAGCCCGGGACAGTACACTGAAGCTTTCTTT.

The chain joins TRBV7-2 to TRBJ1-2; D unresolved. The CDR3 length is 14 residues. CDR1 and CDR2 (germline): SGHTA, FQGNSA. With 3 bases removed from V and 1 base from J, the gap between germline ends came to 9 bases. CDR3 nucleotide sequence: TGTGCCAGCAGCTTGGCAGGAGGTAACTATGGCTACACCTTC. Amino acid sequence: CASSLAGGNYGYTF.

This chain connects TRBV5-1 to TRBJ2-1, with 14 positions matching TRBD2. J gave up 2 bases and V 2 bases, and 12 bases lay outside the gene matches. The CDR3 is 20 residues long. The germline CDR1 and CDR2 sequences are SGHRS and YFSETQ. The CDR3 spells CASSFDPGLAGDRPYNEQFF. CDR3 DNA: TGCGCCAGCAGCTTTGACCCGGGACTAGCGGGAGATCGCCCCTACAATGAGCAGTTCTTC. Variable domain in full (rest from reference TRBV5-1 and TRBJ2-1): KAGVTQTPRYLIKTRGQQVTLSCSPISGHRSVSWYQQTPGQGLQFLFEYFSETQRNKGNFPGRFSGRQFSNSRSEMNVSTLELGDSALYLCASSFDPGLAGDRPYNEQFFGPGTRLTVL.

The chain is built from TRBV19 and TRBJ2-1, with D unclear. The germline V gene has CDR1 LNHDA and CDR2 SQIVND (reference sequence). This CDR3 is built from 13 residues. V was cut by 4 bases and J by 4 bases, with 8 bases left in between. As DNA, the CDR3 is TGTGCCAGTAGTAGGGCCATTTACAATGAGCAGTTCTTC. It specifies CASSRAIYNEQFF.

The CDR3 is CASSRDSPYEQYF. Here the CDR3 DNA reads TGTGCCAGCAGCAGGGACAGTCCCTACGAGCAGTACTTC. V is TRBV6-6 and J is TRBJ2-7; 7 bases align to TRBD1. Germline CDR1 and CDR2: MNHNY and SVGAGI (reference sequence). The CDR3 is made up of 13 amino acids. V shed 6 bases and J 2 bases; nucleotides not matched to a gene: 4.

The rearrangement uses TRBV6-5 and TRBJ2-7; 10 nucleotides align to TRBD2. The J segment lost 2 bases and the V segment lost 6 bases, leaving 1 base of the junction unmatched. The CDR3 consists of 13 residues. Germline CDR1 MNHEY, CDR2 SVGAGI. The CDR3 region has the DNA TGTGCCAGCAGCCTAGCGGGGGCCTACGAGCAGTACTTC. Protein product: CASSLAGAYEQYF.

This sequence joins TRBV7-9 and TRBJ2-6; perhaps TRBD1 as D (6 bases). CDR3 length equals 15 residues. Germline CDR1 is SEHNR and CDR2 is FQNEAQ (reference sequence). V lost 6 bases and J lost 4, with 13 bases in between. CDR3 DNA sequence: TGTGCCAGCAGTCTCAGGGGACCCGGGGCCAACGTCCTGACTTTC. Residues: CASSLRGPGANVLTF.

This chain uses TRBV4-1 with TRBJ2-3; 7 bases agree with TRBD1. The length of the CDR3 is 15 residues. Germline CDR1 is MGHRA and CDR2 is YSYEKL. V trimming: 4 bases; J trimming: 2 bases; junction bases outside the gene matches: 6. CDR3 in amino acids: CASSLQGVYTDTQYF. The CDR3 region has the DNA TGCGCCAGCAGCCTCCAGGGGGTATACACAGATACGCAGTATTTT.

This rearrangement joins TRBV5-1 to TRBJ2-5, with D possibly matching TRBD2 (6 bases). CDR3 length: 13 residues. With 4 bases removed from V and 5 bases from J, the gap between germline ends came to 12 bases. Germline CDR1 reads SGHRS; CDR2 reads YFSETQ. CDR3 loop: CASSRETWETQYF. The CDR3 DNA is TGCGCCAGCAGCCGGGAGACCTGGGAGACCCAGTACTTC.

The genes are TRBV19 and TRBJ2-1, with 9 bases identical to TRBD2. Germline CDR1 LNHDA, CDR2 SQIVND (reference sequence). The CDR3 is 16 amino acids. J gave up 5 bases and V 6 bases, and 11 bases lay outside the gene matches. The CDR3 is CASRDSGGSIHNEQFF. CDR3 in DNA: TGTGCCAGTAGGGATAGCGGGGGAAGTATCCACAATGAGCAGTTCTTC. Drawing the rest from reference TRBV19 and TRBJ2-1, the complete variable domain is DGGITQSPKYLFRKEGQNVTLSCEQNLNHDAMYWYRQDPGQGLRLIYYSQIVNDFQKGDIAEGYSVSREKKESFPLTVTSAQKNPTAFYLCASRDSGGSIHNEQFFGPGTRLTVL.

J is TRBJ1-1 and V is TRBV19; D not resolved. The CDR3 runs 13 residues. The germline V gene encodes CDR1 LNHDA and CDR2 SQIVND (reference sequence). Deletions cut 6 bases from V and 1 base from J, with 9 bases between. CDR3 loop: CASSDSGNTEAFF. CDR3 DNA sequence: TGTGCCAGTAGCGATTCAGGGAACACTGAAGCTTTCTTT.

The rearrangement links TRBV5-1 to TRBJ2-5; perhaps TRBD2 as D (6 bases). CDR1 and CDR2 (germline): SGHRS, YFSETQ. Trimming removed 4 bases at V and 5 bases at J, with 15 bases between. The CDR3 has 14 residues. The CDR3, as DNA: TGCGCCAGCAGCCCGGGGGTCACCTCTGAGACCCAGTACTTC. Translating gives CASSPGVTSETQYF.

V is TRBV29-1 and J is TRBJ2-5; D is perhaps TRBD1 (6 bases). Deletions cut 6 bases from V and 4 bases from J, with 21 bases between. This CDR3 contains 15 residues. The germline V gene encodes CDR1 SQVTM and CDR2 ANQGSEA. The CDR3: CSVEDSEGVGETQYF. In DNA, the CDR3 is TGCAGCGTCGAGGACAGTGAGGGGGTGGGAGAGACCCAGTACTTC.

V is TRBV30 and J is TRBJ1-1; TRBD1 matches 7 bases. The V gene end was trimmed by 1 base and the J gene end by 11 bases; junction bases not matched to a gene: 10. From germline, CDR1 is GTSNPN and CDR2 SVGIG (reference sequence). The CDR3 is 13 amino acids. The CDR3 loop reads CAWSAPPTGRAFF. CDR3 bases: TGTGCCTGGAGTGCTCCTCCGACAGGGAGGGCTTTCTTT.